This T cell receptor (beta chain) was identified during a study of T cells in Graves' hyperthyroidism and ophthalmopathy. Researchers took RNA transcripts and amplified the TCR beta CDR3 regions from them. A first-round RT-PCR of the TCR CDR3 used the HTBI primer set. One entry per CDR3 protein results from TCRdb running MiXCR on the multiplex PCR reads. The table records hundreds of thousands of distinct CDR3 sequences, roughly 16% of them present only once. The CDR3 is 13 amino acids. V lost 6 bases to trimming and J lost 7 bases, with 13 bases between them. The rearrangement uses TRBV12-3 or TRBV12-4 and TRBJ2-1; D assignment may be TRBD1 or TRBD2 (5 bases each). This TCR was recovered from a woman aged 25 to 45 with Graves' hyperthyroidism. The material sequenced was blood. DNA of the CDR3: TGTGCCAGCAGGGCCGGGACCAAAAATGAGCAGTTCTTC. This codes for CASRAGTKNEQFF.